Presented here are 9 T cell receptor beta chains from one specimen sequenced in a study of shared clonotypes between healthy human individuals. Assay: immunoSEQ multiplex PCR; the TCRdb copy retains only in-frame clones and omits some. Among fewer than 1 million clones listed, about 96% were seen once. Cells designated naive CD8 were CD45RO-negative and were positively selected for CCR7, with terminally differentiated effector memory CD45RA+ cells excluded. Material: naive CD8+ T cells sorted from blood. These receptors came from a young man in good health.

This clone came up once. The CDR3 nucleotides read TGCAGCGTTGAAGATAGCTTGATTAGCGGGTACTACACAGATACGCAGTATTTT. Translated, it gives CSVEDSLISGYYTDTQYF. This chain joins TRBV29-1 and TRBJ2-3; 7 nucleotides agree with TRBD2. With 0 bases clipped from V and 2 bases from J, the junction kept 14 bases outside the gene matches. Germline V gives CDR1 SQVTM, CDR2 ANQGSEA. The CDR3 contains 18 residues.

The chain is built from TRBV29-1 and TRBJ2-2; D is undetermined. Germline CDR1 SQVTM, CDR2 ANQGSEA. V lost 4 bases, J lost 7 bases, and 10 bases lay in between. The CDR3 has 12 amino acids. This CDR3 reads CSVVNMSGELFF. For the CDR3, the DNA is TGCAGCGTTGTAAATATGAGCGGGGAGCTGTTTTTT.

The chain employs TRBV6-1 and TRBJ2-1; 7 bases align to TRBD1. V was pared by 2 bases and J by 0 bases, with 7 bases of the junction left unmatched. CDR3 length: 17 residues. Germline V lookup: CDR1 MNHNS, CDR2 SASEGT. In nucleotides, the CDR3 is TGTGCCAGCAGTGAAAGTCCGGGACAGAGCTCCTACAATGAGCAGTTCTTC. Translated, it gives CASSESPGQSSYNEQFF.

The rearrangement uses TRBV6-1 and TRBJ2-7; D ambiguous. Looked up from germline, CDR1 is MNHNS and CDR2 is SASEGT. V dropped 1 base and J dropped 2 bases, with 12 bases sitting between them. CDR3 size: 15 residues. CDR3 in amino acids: CASSEEVSTTYEQYF. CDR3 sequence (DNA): TGTGCCAGCAGTGAAGAGGTGTCGACAACCTACGAGCAGTACTTC.

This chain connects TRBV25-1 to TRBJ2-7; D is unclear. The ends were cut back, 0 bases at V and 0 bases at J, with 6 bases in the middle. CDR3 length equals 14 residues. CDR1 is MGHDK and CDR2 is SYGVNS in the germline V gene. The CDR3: CASSEYRISYEQYF. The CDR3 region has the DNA TGTGCCAGCAGTGAATACAGGATCTCCTACGAGCAGTACTTC.

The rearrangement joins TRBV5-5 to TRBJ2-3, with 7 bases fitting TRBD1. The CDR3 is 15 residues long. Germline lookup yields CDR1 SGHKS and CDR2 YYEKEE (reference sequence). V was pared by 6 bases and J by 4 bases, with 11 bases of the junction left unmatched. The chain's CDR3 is CASIRDLGGPDTQYF. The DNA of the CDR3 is TGTGCCAGCATCAGGGACCTAGGGGGCCCAGATACGCAGTATTTT.

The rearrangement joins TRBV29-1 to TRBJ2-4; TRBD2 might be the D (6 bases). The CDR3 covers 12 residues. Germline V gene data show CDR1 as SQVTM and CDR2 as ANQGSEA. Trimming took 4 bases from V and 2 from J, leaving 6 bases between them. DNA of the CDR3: TGCAGCGTTGGCGGGACCAAAAACATTCAGTACTTC. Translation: CSVGGTKNIQYF.

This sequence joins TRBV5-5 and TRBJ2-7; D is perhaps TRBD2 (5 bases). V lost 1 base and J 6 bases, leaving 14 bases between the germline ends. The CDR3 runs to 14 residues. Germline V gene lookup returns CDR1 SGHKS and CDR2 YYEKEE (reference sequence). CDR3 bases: TGTGCCAGCAGCTTGTACGCTTCAGGAGGCGAGCAGTACTTC. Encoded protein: CASSLYASGGEQYF. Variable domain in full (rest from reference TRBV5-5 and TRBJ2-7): DAGVTQSPTHLIKTRGQQVTLRCSPISGHKSVSWYQQVLGQGPQFIFQYYEKEERGRGNFPDRFSARQFPNYSSELNVNALLLGDSALYLCASSLYASGGEQYFGPGTRLTVT.

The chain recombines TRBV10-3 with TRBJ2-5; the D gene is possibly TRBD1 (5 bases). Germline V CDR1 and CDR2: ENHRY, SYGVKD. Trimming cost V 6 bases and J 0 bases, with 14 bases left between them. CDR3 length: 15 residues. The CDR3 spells CAISSDNQYQETQYF. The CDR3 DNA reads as TGTGCCATCAGCTCGGACAACCAGTACCAAGAGACCCAGTACTTC.